Following are 4 T cell receptor beta chains from one sample sequenced in a study of somatic mutations in cytotoxic T cells in rheumatoid arthritis. The method was immunoSEQ multiplex PCR; TCRdb's version includes in-frame clones alone and lacks a portion of them. The table records tens of thousands of clones, 82% of them present only once. The sequenced sample consisted of CD8+ T cells sorted from blood. All receptors derive from a man in his fifties or sixties in good health.

This chain connects TRBV6-1 to TRBJ2-7; maybe TRBD2 (5 bases). The CDR3 is 16 residues long. V gave up 1 base and J gave up 2 bases, with 15 bases separating them. Germline-derived CDR1 and CDR2 are MNHNS and SASEGT. Here the CDR3 DNA reads TGTGCCAGCAGTGAAGTATGGGCTAGCCGAACCTACGAGCAGTACTTC. This sequence encodes CASSEVWASRTYEQYF.

This clone was detected once. The gene calls are TRBV2 and TRBJ2-5; 10 bases are shared with TRBD2. This CDR3 comprises 17 residues. The V and J ends lost 2 bases and 5 bases, in that order; junction bases with no gene match: 11. Germline-derived CDR1 and CDR2 are SNHLY and FYNNEI. The CDR3 nucleotides read TGTGCCAGCAGTGAAACTTTGAGCGGGAGGGCCTGGGAGACCCAGTACTTC. It codes for CASSETLSGRAWETQYF.

This chain joins TRBV4-1 and TRBJ2-7, with 9 bases aligning to TRBD2. Germline assignment: CDR1 MGHRA and CDR2 YSYEKL. This CDR3 contains 18 residues. V was pared by 4 bases and J by 4 bases, with 17 bases of the junction left unmatched. The CDR3 DNA follows: TGCGCCAGCAGCCCAATGTTGAGGCGGGAGGGTACCAAATACGAGCAGTACTTC. This gives the protein CASSPMLRREGTKYEQYF.

Only one count was recorded for this clone. The CDR3 reads CASSFRDRVSGNTIYF. The CDR3 bases are TGTGCCAGCAGCTTTAGGGACAGAGTCTCTGGAAACACCATATATTTT. This chain joins TRBV13 and TRBJ1-3; TRBD1 matches at 7 bases. This CDR3 has 16 amino acids. V shed 3 bases, J shed 0 bases, and the junction held 5 bases outside the gene matches. Germline values: CDR1 PRHDT, CDR2 FYEKMQ (reference sequence).